This T cell receptor (beta chain) was sequenced for a study of CD8 T cells in ankylosing spondylitis (dated by TCRdb to between 2016 and 2019). Notes on the research overall: T cell receptor beta repertoires were profiled in healthy donors and ankylosing spondylitis patients so that disease-linked TCR variants could be found. Peripheral blood samples were taken, and synovial fluid was additionally collected from ankylosing spondylitis patients. The whole study cohort included over a hundred healthy donors and about two dozen ankylosing spondylitis patients. Beyond this particular receptor, the publication reports: Blood from ankylosing spondylitis patients appeared to be characterized by a TCR beta motif composed of roughly 8 highly homologous amino acid variants. According to the report, matched synovial fluid samples from ankylosing spondylitis patients were significantly enriched for the disease-linked clones. Some TCR beta motif variants had previously been reported in synovial fluid and blood of reactive arthritis patients, which suggested common disease-initiation mechanisms. The disease-linked clones showed a CD8+ phenotype and occurred at relatively low frequencies in peripheral blood.

CDR1 and CDR2, looked up from the germline V gene (reference sequence), are SEHNR and FQNEAQ. The trim is 3 bases for V and 8 bases for J, with a gap of 24 bases between the germline ends. The CDR3, from cysteine to phenylalanine, totals 17 residues. The sequence is cut down to CDR3 DNA, 51 bases in frame from base 1. The table lists this clonotype with many counts. Its antigen is currently not known. Base qualities were left out, and no much larger clone turns up one base away. Sequenced on an Illumina HiSeq 2500. Quantitative 5'-RACE with molecular barcodes was used to prepare TCR beta libraries. The study's processing was this. Disease-linked TCR variants were identified with a new computational method built on a probabilistic model of VDJ rearrangement. TCRdb handled the public reads itself, with Q25 trimming in fastp and clone calling in MiXCR, and kept productive beta chains. A single entry per CDR3 protein holds the most common genes and DNA from its merged rows. The V and J calls here are based on TCRdb, not the publication. Present in this sample are approximately 140,000 distinct CDR3 sequences, 9.3% of which were seen just once. Approximately 3.4% of the sample goes to the ten largest clones.

Recombination joined TRBV7-9 with TRBJ2-3; the D segment may tentatively be TRBD1 or TRBD2, each giving 7 matched bases. Sequencing was carried out using blood, either unsorted or a sorted T cell fraction (not recorded which). The sequence was obtained from a male donor with ankylosing spondylitis or in good health (not recorded which). The nucleotide sequence reads as follows: TGTGCCAGCAGCTTCATCTCCCTTCAGGGGGGGATCGGTACGCAGTATTTT. Its translation reads: CASSFISLQGGIGTQYF.